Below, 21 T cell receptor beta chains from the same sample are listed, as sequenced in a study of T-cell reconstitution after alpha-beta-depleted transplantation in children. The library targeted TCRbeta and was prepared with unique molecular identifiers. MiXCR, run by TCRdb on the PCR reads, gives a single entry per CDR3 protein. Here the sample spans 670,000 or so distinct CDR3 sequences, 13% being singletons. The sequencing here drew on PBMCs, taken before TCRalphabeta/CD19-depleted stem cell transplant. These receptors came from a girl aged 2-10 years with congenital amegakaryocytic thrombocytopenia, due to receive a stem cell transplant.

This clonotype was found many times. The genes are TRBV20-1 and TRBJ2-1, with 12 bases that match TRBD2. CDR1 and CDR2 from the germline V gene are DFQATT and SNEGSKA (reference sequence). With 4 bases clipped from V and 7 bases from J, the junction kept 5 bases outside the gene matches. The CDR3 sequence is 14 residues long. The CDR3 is CSATSGRERNEQFF. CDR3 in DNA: TGCAGTGCTACTAGCGGGAGGGAGAGAAATGAGCAGTTCTTC.

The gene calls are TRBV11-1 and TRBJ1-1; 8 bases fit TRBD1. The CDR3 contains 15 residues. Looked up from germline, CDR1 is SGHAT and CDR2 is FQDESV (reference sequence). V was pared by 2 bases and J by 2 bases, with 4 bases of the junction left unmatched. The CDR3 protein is CASSLTQGANTEAFF. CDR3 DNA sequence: TGTGCCAGCAGCTTAACCCAGGGGGCAAACACTGAAGCTTTCTTT.

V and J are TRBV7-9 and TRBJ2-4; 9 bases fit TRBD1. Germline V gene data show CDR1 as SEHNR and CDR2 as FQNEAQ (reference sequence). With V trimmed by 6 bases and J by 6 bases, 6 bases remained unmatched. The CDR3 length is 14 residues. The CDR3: CASSMGTGRNIQYF. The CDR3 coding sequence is TGTGCCAGCAGTATGGGGACAGGGAGAAACATTCAGTACTTC.

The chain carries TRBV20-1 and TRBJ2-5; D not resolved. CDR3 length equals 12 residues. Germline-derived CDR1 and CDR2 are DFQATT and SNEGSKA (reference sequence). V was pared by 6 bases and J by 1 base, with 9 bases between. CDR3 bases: TGCAGTGCCTTCCGGCCCCAAGAGACCCAGTACTTC. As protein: CSAFRPQETQYF.

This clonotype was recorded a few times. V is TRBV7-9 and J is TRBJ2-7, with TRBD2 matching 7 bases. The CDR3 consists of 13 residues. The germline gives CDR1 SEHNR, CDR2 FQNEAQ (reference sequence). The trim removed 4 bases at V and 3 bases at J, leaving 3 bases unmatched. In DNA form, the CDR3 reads TGTGCCAGCAGCTCTCCTAGCGGCTACGAGCAGTACTTC. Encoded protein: CASSSPSGYEQYF.

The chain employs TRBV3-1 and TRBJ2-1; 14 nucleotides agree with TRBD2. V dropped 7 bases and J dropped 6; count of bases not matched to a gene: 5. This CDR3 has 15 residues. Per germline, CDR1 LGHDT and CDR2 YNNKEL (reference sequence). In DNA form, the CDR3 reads TGTGCCAGCACCCTCGGGACTAGCGGGAGCAATGAGCAGTTCTTC. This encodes CASTLGTSGSNEQFF.

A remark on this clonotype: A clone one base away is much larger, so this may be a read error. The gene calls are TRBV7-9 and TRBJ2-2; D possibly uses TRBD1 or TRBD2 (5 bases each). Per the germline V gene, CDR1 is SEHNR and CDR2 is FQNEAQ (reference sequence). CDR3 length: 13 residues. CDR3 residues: CASSWWNTGALFF. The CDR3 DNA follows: TGTGCCAGCAGCTGGTGGAACACCGGGGCGCTGTTTTTT.

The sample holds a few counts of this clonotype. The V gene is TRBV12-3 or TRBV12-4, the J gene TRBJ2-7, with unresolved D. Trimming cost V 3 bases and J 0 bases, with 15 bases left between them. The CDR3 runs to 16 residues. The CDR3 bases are TGTGCCAGCAGTTTTCTGGACCCGCAGAACTCCTACGAGCAGTACTTC. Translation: CASSFLDPQNSYEQYF.

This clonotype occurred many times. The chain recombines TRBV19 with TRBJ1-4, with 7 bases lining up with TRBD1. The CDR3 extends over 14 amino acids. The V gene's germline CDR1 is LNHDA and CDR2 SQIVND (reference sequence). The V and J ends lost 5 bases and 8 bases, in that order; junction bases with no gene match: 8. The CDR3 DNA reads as TGTGCCAGTAGTCCCGGACAGGAATACGAAAAACTGTTTTTT. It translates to CASSPGQEYEKLFF.

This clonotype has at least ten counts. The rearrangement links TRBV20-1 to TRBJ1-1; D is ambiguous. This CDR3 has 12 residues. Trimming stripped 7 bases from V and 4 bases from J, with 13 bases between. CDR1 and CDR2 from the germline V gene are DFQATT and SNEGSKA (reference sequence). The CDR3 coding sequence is TGCAGTGTGGTGCCATTGGGCACTGAAGCTTTCTTT. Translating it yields CSVVPLGTEAFF.

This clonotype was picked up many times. The DNA for the CDR3 is TGTGCCACCAGTGACCAGGGATACGAGCAGTACTTC. Its translation: CATSDQGYEQYF. The rearrangement links TRBV24-1 to TRBJ2-7; D may be TRBD1 (5 bases). Germline-derived CDR1 and CDR2 are KGHDR and SFDVKD. V gave up 4 bases and J gave up 4 bases, with 7 bases separating them. This CDR3 is built from 12 residues.

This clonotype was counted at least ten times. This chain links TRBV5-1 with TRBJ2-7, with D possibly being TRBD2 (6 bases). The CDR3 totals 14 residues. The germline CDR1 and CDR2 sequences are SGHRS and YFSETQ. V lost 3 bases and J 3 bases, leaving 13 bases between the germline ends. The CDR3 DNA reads TGCGCCAGCAGCTGGGAGGACGGCTACTACGAGCAGTACTTC. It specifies CASSWEDGYYEQYF. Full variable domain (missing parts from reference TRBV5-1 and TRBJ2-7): KAGVTQTPRYLIKTRGQQVTLSCSPISGHRSVSWYQQTPGQGLQFLFEYFSETQRNKGNFPGRFSGRQFSNSRSEMNVSTLELGDSALYLCASSWEDGYYEQYFGPGTRLTVT.

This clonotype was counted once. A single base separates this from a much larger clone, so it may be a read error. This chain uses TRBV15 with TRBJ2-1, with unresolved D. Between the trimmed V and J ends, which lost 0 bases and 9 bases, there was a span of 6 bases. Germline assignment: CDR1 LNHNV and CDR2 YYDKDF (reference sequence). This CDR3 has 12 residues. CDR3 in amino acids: CATSRESLEQFF. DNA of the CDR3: TGTGCCACCAGCAGAGAATCGCTTGAGCAGTTCTTC.

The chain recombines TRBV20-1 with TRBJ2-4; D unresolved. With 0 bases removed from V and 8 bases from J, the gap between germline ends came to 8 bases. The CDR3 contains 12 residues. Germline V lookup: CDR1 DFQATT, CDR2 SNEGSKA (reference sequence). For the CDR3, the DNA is TGCAGTGCTAGAGATCGGCAGGACATTCAGTACTTC. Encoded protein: CSARDRQDIQYF.

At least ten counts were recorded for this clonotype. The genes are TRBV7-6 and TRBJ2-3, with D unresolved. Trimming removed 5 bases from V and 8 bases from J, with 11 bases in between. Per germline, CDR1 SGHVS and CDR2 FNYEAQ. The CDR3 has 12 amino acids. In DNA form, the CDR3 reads TGTGCCAGCAGCCCCGCTTGGGGTACGCAGTATTTT. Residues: CASSPAWGTQYF.

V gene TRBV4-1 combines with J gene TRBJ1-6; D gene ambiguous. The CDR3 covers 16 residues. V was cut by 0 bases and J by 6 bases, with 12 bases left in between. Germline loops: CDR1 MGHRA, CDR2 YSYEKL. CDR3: CASSQDERHTNSPLHF. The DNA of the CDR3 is TGCGCCAGCAGCCAAGATGAAAGGCATACTAATTCACCCCTCCACTTT.

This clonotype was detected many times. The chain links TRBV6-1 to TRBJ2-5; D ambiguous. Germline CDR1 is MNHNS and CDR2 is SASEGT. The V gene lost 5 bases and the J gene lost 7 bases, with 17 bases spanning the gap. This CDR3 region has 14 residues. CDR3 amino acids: CASSHNDPKATQYF. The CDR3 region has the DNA TGTGCCAGCAGTCATAACGATCCCAAAGCGACCCAGTACTTC.

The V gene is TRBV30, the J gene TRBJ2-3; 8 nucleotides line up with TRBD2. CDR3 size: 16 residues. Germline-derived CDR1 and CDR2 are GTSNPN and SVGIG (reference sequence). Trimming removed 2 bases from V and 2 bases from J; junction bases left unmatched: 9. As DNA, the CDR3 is TGTGCCTGGAGTAAGGCGGGAGGCCAGATCACAGATACGCAGTATTTT. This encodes CAWSKAGGQITDTQYF. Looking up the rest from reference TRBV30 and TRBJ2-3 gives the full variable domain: SQTIHQWPATLVQPVGSPLSLECTVEGTSNPNLYWYRQAAGRGLQLLFYSVGIGQISSEVPQNLSASRPQDRQFILSSKKLLLSDSGFYLCAWSKAGGQITDTQYFGPGTRLTVL.

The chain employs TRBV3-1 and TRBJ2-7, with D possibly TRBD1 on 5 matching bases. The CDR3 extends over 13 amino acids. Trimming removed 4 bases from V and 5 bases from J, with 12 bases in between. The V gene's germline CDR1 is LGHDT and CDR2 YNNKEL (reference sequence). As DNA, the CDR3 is TGTGCCAGCAGCCCACCCTGGGGCCACGAGCAGTACTTC. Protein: CASSPPWGHEQYF.

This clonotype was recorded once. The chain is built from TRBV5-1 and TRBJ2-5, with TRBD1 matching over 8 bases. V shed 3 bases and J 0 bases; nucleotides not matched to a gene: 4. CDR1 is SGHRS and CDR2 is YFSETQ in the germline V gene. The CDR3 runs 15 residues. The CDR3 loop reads CASSYDRGYQETQYF. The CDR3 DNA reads TGCGCCAGCAGCTACGACAGGGGCTACCAAGAGACCCAGTACTTC.

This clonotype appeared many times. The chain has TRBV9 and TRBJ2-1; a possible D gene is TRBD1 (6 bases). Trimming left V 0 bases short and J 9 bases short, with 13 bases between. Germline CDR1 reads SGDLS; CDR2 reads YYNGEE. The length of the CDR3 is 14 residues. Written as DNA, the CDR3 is TGTGCCAGCAGCGTAGGGTACCTCAGGGGTGAGCAGTTCTTC. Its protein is CASSVGYLRGEQFF.